This TCR beta chain was sequenced for a study of early T cells in non-severe SARS-CoV-2 infection. For the study at large: The sequenced material was bulk RNA from unsorted whole blood, and its chains were unpaired.

In its sample, this clonotype was seen a few times. Between the trimmed V and J ends, which lost 5 bases and 5 bases, there was a span of 13 bases. Looked up from germline, CDR1 is LNHDA and CDR2 is SQIVND (reference sequence). The CDR3 contains 13 residues. In the library, individual cDNA molecules carried attached unique molecular identifiers. Each CDR3 protein is one row after TCRdb ran MiXCR on the 5' RACE reads. This sample carries about 59,000 distinct CDR3 sequences, under 15% of them seen once, and the ten largest clones take roughly 8.8%. The chain uses TRBV19 and TRBJ2-7, with D possibly being TRBD2 (6 bases). Sequencing was performed on whole blood, taken at baseline. The clonotype comes from an adult who was a healthcare worker with PCR-confirmed SARS-CoV-2 infection or an uninfected control (not recorded which). The CDR3 DNA reads TGTGCCAGTAGTTACACGCCGGGAGACGAGCAGTACTTC. Its protein product is CASSYTPGDEQYF.